The rows below give T cell receptor beta chains drawn from one sample of a study of T cell repertoires in cytomegalovirus infection. These receptors have no known antigen. One entry per CDR3 protein results from TCRdb running MiXCR on the reads. The data contain approximately 910,000 distinct CDR3 sequences, around 30% of them singletons. Sequenced material: cultured CD8+ T cells from PBMCs, taken from culture after CMV antigen stimulation. These TCRs come from a human donor in good health (CMV status not recorded). Some clones in this sample may be carry-over from other donors' samples. The CDR3 runs from the conserved cysteine through the conserved F or W. The order of the fields is V gene, CDR3 protein.

v_call: TRBV7-8
cdr3_aa: CASSLSGVHDTQYF

v_call: TRBV4-1
cdr3_aa: CASSQRERMEETQYF

v_call: TRBV19
cdr3_aa: CASSTLTGRNYGYTF

v_call: TRBV5-1
cdr3_aa: CASSFFPTDGGNTEAFF

v_call: TRBV27
cdr3_aa: CASSRQAGGPEETQYF

v_call: TRBV7-4
cdr3_aa: CASSLAGGPPYNEQFF

v_call: TRBV7-9
cdr3_aa: CASSLGLDSYEQFF

v_call: TRBV4-2
cdr3_aa: CASSPTSGVRSSYNEQFF

v_call: TRBV15
cdr3_aa: CATSRDGRPQHF

v_call: TRBV20-1
cdr3_aa: CSAITGFSGNTIYF

v_call: TRBV7-2
cdr3_aa: CASSLERGRMDSPLHF

v_call: TRBV5-6
cdr3_aa: CASSLGGNGYNEQFF

v_call: TRBV12-3/TRBV12-4
cdr3_aa: CASCPVSRGKNIQYF

v_call: TRBV6-6
cdr3_aa: CASKGQEGASTGELFF

v_call: TRBV7-2
cdr3_aa: CASSPRGVGANPGNTIYF

v_call: TRBV7-3
cdr3_aa: CASSFGTGRGNEQFF

v_call: TRBV6-5
cdr3_aa: CASSYRQFGELFF

v_call: TRBV12-3/TRBV12-4
cdr3_aa: CASNFFPTGEETGAQPQLF

v_call: TRBV9
cdr3_aa: CASSVPRTLTGGELFF

v_call: TRBV7-9
cdr3_aa: CASIPRDRSPRETEAFF

v_call: TRBV7-8
cdr3_aa: CASSLFPSGGFPYNEQFF

v_call: TRBV27
cdr3_aa: CASSSPDSGLSGYTF

v_call: TRBV12-5
cdr3_aa: CASGQFGANVLTF

v_call: TRBV19
cdr3_aa: CASSTREGIIIGELFF

v_call: TRBV29-1
cdr3_aa: CSVVGDGGTGELFF

v_call: TRBV7-2
cdr3_aa: CASSFYRGLLNTDTQYF

v_call: TRBV6-5
cdr3_aa: CASSYGGRGVSYEQYF

v_call: TRBV20-1
cdr3_aa: CSARNRETYEQYF

v_call: TRBV6-5
cdr3_aa: CASSYFGGRNSPLHF

v_call: TRBV7-2
cdr3_aa: CASSRRLGGTDTQYF

v_call: TRBV12-3/TRBV12-4
cdr3_aa: CASSGTYNTEAFF

v_call: TRBV12-3/TRBV12-4
cdr3_aa: CASSLERSETQYF

v_call: TRBV7-6
cdr3_aa: CASSLGTVSSYEQYF

v_call: TRBV7-8
cdr3_aa: CASSPGPVGYTF

v_call: TRBV4-3
cdr3_aa: CASSQDRVSSTDTQYF

v_call: TRBV7-8
cdr3_aa: CASSLPLEGVDTGELFF

v_call: TRBV7-8
cdr3_aa: CASSQRGVTKNIQYF

v_call: TRBV14
cdr3_aa: CASQDRRVLEDTQYF

v_call: TRBV2
cdr3_aa: CASSEGGGSSYEQYF

v_call: TRBV19
cdr3_aa: CASSIGAGANVLTF

v_call: TRBV7-8
cdr3_aa: CASSLFTIYGYTF

v_call: TRBV3-1
cdr3_aa: CASSRNSREGPSYGYTF

v_call: TRBV6-1
cdr3_aa: CASSEWTSGAQETQYF

v_call: TRBV5-1
cdr3_aa: CASAGTSGPYEQYF

v_call: TRBV7-8
cdr3_aa: CASSQGSPLYGYTF

v_call: TRBV27
cdr3_aa: CASSQNPGLEWDTQYF

v_call: TRBV4-1
cdr3_aa: CASSRGQGGTGELFF

v_call: TRBV29-1
cdr3_aa: CSVEWGIEGAHYGYTF

v_call: TRBV12-3/TRBV12-4
cdr3_aa: CASSASGGSGIIAKNIQYF

v_call: TRBV27
cdr3_aa: CASTTGLGTQYF

v_call: TRBV18
cdr3_aa: CASRAGQTFTGELFF

v_call: TRBV29-1
cdr3_aa: CSVEDRTGAFNYGYTF

v_call: TRBV7-2
cdr3_aa: CASSAYRDRPLNEQFF

v_call: TRBV6-6
cdr3_aa: CASRIRGLNQPQHF